The 31 T cell receptor beta chains given below trace back to one sample, sequenced in a study of blood T cell repertoires in COVID-19. TCRdb's copy holds only in-frame clones and misses some; the assay was immunoSEQ multiplex PCR. The sample holds almost 250,000 clones, 65% to 90% seen once. The sequenced sample consisted of PBMCs or T cells enriched from blood (not recorded which). Receptors originate from a woman aged 50 to 60 with acute COVID-19.

V usage is TRBV28 and J usage is TRBJ1-5, with D possibly TRBD1 on 5 matching bases. V lost 6 bases to trimming and J lost 5 bases, with 14 bases between them. The germline V gene has CDR1 MDHEN and CDR2 SYDVKM. The CDR3 length is 14 residues. CDR3 DNA: TGTGCCAGCAGACGACAGTTGGGCGATCAGCCCCAGCATTTT. Amino acid sequence: CASRRQLGDQPQHF.

The chain joins TRBV6-5 to TRBJ1-1; D is unclear. The CDR3 is 14 residues long. V gave up 2 bases and J gave up 0 bases, with 7 bases separating them. Germline values: CDR1 MNHEY, CDR2 SVGAGI. The CDR3 region has the DNA TGTGCCAGCAGTTACCTATCAATGAACACTGAAGCTTTCTTT. Amino acid sequence: CASSYLSMNTEAFF.

This rearrangement joins TRBV7-9 to TRBJ1-4; 9 bases agree with TRBD1. V trimming: 2 bases; J trimming: 6 bases; junction bases outside the gene matches: 4. The germline gives CDR1 SEHNR, CDR2 FQNEAQ (reference sequence). CDR3 length: 15 amino acids. CDR3 DNA sequence: TGTGCCAGCAGCTTAATACAGGGGGCGGATGAAAAACTGTTTTTT. The encoded protein is CASSLIQGADEKLFF.

The chain links TRBV2 to TRBJ1-5, with 7 bases fitting TRBD1. There are 16 residues in the CDR3. Trimming cost V 6 bases and J 0 bases; bases outside gene matches: 8. Germline-derived CDR1 and CDR2 are SNHLY and FYNNEI. Here the CDR3 DNA reads TGTGCCAGCAGGGAAAGGACAGGAGATAGCAATCAGCCCCAGCATTTT. Translating it yields CASRERTGDSNQPQHF.

The rearrangement links TRBV13 to TRBJ2-1; D possibly corresponds to TRBD2 (6 bases). The germline V and J ends were trimmed by 0 bases and 5 bases, with 11 bases remaining between them. This CDR3 region has 15 residues. The germline gives CDR1 PRHDT, CDR2 FYEKMQ (reference sequence). The CDR3 sequence: CASSLGGGPHNEQFF. In DNA, the CDR3 is TGTGCCAGCAGCTTAGGCGGGGGACCACACAATGAGCAGTTCTTC.

This clone was counted between two and nine times. The chain uses TRBV3-1 (or the pseudogene TRBV3-2) and TRBJ1-3, with 10 bases fitting TRBD1. Germline CDR1 reads LGHDT; CDR2 reads YNNKEL (reference sequence). CDR3 length equals 20 residues. V lost 1 base and J lost 6; bases outside the gene matches: 18. The CDR3 sequence: CASSQGGANPGQGRLNTIYF. DNA of the CDR3: TGTGCCAGCAGCCAAGGCGGGGCGAATCCGGGACAGGGGAGATTAAACACCATATATTTT.

The chain is built from TRBV19 and TRBJ1-2; D may be TRBD1 (6 bases). The germline CDR1 and CDR2 sequences are LNHDA and SQIVND (reference sequence). The ends were cut back, 5 bases at V and 8 bases at J, with 24 bases in the middle. The CDR3 extends over 16 amino acids. CDR3 residues: CASSPNWQGRLQGYTF. CDR3 coding DNA: TGTGCCAGTAGTCCCAATTGGCAGGGGAGACTCCAGGGCTACACCTTC.

The rearrangement links TRBV19 to TRBJ1-2; D is ambiguous. CDR3 length equals 13 residues. V was cut by 4 bases and J by 2 bases, with 8 bases left in between. Germline V lookup: CDR1 LNHDA, CDR2 SQIVND (reference sequence). The CDR3 region is CASSTTMNYGYTF. The CDR3 DNA is TGTGCCAGTAGTACTACCATGAACTATGGCTACACCTTC.

V gene TRBV28 combines with J gene TRBJ2-7; 13 bases align to TRBD2. Trimming cost V 7 bases and J 6 bases; bases outside gene matches: 9. Germline V CDR1 and CDR2: MDHEN, SYDVKM. The CDR3 runs 15 residues. The CDR3 here is CASKTSGGSGAEQYF. Here the CDR3 DNA reads TGTGCCAGCAAGACTAGCGGGGGGTCCGGAGCCGAGCAGTACTTC.

V gene TRBV6-2 or TRBV6-3 combines with J gene TRBJ1-5, with a weak D call TRBD1 (6 bases). V lost 3 bases, J lost 7 bases, and 16 bases lay in between. Germline V gene sequence: CDR1 MNHEY, CDR2 SVGEGT. The CDR3 has 15 amino acids. CDR3 DNA sequence: TGTGCCAGCAGTTATGTGGGGGCGATAGGACAGCCCCAGCATTTT. It yields the protein CASSYVGAIGQPQHF.

The V call is TRBV7-9, the J call TRBJ1-1, with 10 bases that match TRBD1. Germline CDR1 and CDR2: SEHNR and FQNEAQ (reference sequence). The CDR3 is 15 residues long. The junction had 6 bases not matched to a gene; V was cut back by 3 bases and J by 5 bases. CDR3 DNA: TGTGCCAGCAGCTTCATGGGACAGGGGACGACTGAAGCTTTCTTT. Translation gives CASSFMGQGTTEAFF. The full variable domain, its missing parts supplied by reference TRBV7-9 and TRBJ1-1, is DTGVSQNPRHKITKRGQNVTFRCDPISEHNRLYWYRQTLGQGPEFLTYFQNEAQLEKSRLLSDRFSAERPKGSFSTLEIQRTEQGDSAMYLCASSFMGQGTTEAFFGQGTRLTVV.

This chain joins TRBV10-1 and TRBJ1-4; D gene ambiguous. This CDR3 has 19 residues. V lost 4 bases and J 3 bases, leaving 24 bases between the germline ends. Germline V gene lookup returns CDR1 WNHNN and CDR2 SYGVQD (reference sequence). The CDR3, as DNA: TGCGCCAGCAGTGGATTGAGGAGGAACAAAACAATGTCTAATGAAAAACTGTTTTTT. It codes for CASSGLRRNKTMSNEKLFF.

The rearrangement links TRBV12-3 or TRBV12-4 to TRBJ1-1; the D is unclear. The CDR3 has 12 residues. Trimming took 3 bases from V and 6 from J, leaving 8 bases between them. The CDR3 reads CASSFTASEAFF. The CDR3 DNA reads TGTGCCAGCAGTTTTACAGCCTCTGAAGCTTTCTTT.

The chain links TRBV9 to TRBJ2-3, with 9 bases aligning to TRBD2. Trimming at V came to 0 bases and at J to 2 bases, leaving 10 bases not matched to a gene. The V gene's germline CDR1 is SGDLS and CDR2 YYNGEE. The CDR3 is made up of 18 amino acids. CDR3 residues: CASSVGIVASGVTDTQYF. In nucleotides, the CDR3 is TGTGCCAGCAGCGTAGGGATCGTGGCTAGCGGGGTCACAGATACGCAGTATTTT.

CDR3 coding DNA: TGTGCCAGCAGCTTCAGGGGCGGAAACACTGAAGCTTTCTTT. Its translation is CASSFRGGNTEAFF. The rearrangement uses TRBV3-1 (or the pseudogene TRBV3-2) and TRBJ1-1; D perhaps matches TRBD1 (6 bases). Germline V gene data show CDR1 as LGHDT and CDR2 as YNNKEL (reference sequence). The CDR3 runs 14 residues. V was shortened by 5 bases and J by 2 bases, with 12 bases between the two germline ends.

The gene calls are TRBV30 and TRBJ1-2, with unresolved D. V lost 5 bases and J lost 4, with 14 bases in between. CDR1 and CDR2 from the germline V gene are GTSNPN and SVGIG (reference sequence). The CDR3 sequence is 13 residues long. Written as DNA, the CDR3 is TGTGCCTGGTGGGTGATGGGAGTCTATGGCTACACCTTC. Its protein is CAWWVMGVYGYTF.

The genes are TRBV18 and TRBJ1-3; D might be TRBD1 (5 bases). CDR1 is KGHSH and CDR2 is LQKENI in the germline V gene. There are 13 residues in the CDR3. Deletions cut 2 bases from V and 4 bases from J, with 6 bases between. The CDR3 region has the DNA TGTGCCAGCTCACCAGGGGCGGGAAACACCATATATTTT. As protein: CASSPGAGNTIYF. Filled out from reference TRBV18 and TRBJ1-3, the complete variable domain reads NAGVMQNPRHLVRRRGQEARLRCSPMKGHSHVYWYRQLPEEGLKFMVYLQKENIIDESGMPKERFSAEFPKEGPSILRIQQVVRGDSAAYFCASSPGAGNTIYFGEGSWLTVV.

The count of this clone is one. The genes are TRBV7-3 and TRBJ2-2; 8 bases align to TRBD1. The CDR3 contains 17 residues. The trim removed 0 bases at V and 0 bases at J, leaving 3 bases unmatched. CDR1 and CDR2 from the germline V gene are SGHTA and FQGTGA. Written as DNA, the CDR3 is TGTGCCAGCAGCTTAACTAAGGACAGGGCGAACACCGGGGAGCTGTTTTTT. It is translated as CASSLTKDRANTGELFF.

On this clone itself: Other DNA sequences in this sample translate to the same CDR3. The chain is built from TRBV30 and TRBJ1-2, with 8 bases identical to TRBD1. The CDR3 runs to 13 residues. Germline CDR1 and CDR2: GTSNPN and SVGIG (reference sequence). The V segment lost 0 bases and the J segment 4 bases; nucleotides outside the gene matches: 1. The CDR3 loop is CAWSVGQGYGYTF. The CDR3 DNA reads TGTGCCTGGAGTGTAGGACAGGGCTATGGCTACACCTTC.

The rearrangement uses TRBV9 and TRBJ1-2; 12 bases agree with TRBD1. The V segment lost 3 bases and the J segment 6 bases; nucleotides outside the gene matches: 9. CDR3 length equals 16 residues. Germline loops: CDR1 SGDLS, CDR2 YYNGEE. This chain's CDR3 is CASSAVPGQGANGYTF. In nucleotides, the CDR3 is TGTGCCAGCAGCGCCGTTCCGGGACAGGGGGCAAATGGCTACACCTTC. Using reference TRBV9 and TRBJ1-2 for the parts outside the CDR3, the full variable domain is DSGVTQTPKHLITATGQRVTLRCSPRSGDLSVYWYQQSLDQGLQFLIQYYNGEERAKGNILERFSAQQFPDLHSELNLSSLELGDSALYFCASSAVPGQGANGYTFGSGTRLTVV.

The gene calls are TRBV6-2 or TRBV6-3 and TRBJ1-2; D remains unclear. CDR1 MNHEY and CDR2 SVGEGT come from the germline V gene. Trimming stripped 6 bases from V and 4 bases from J, with 9 bases between. This CDR3 has 12 residues. DNA for the CDR3: TGTGCCAGCAGCCCCCTCCTCTATGGCTACACCTTC. Protein product: CASSPLLYGYTF.

The chain uses TRBV11-2 and TRBJ1-1; D gene ambiguous. From germline, CDR1 is SGHAT and CDR2 FQNNGV. CDR3 length: 14 amino acids. V gave up 5 bases and J gave up 0 bases, with 10 bases separating them. CDR3 DNA sequence: TGTGCCAGCAGCCCCGTACAGATGAACACTGAAGCTTTCTTT. Translated: CASSPVQMNTEAFF.

The chain carries TRBV30 and TRBJ2-3; D is ambiguous. The CDR3 runs 17 residues. The germline gives CDR1 GTSNPN, CDR2 SVGIG (reference sequence). Trimming shortened V by 0 bases and J by 4 bases, and 20 bases separated the two germline ends. The CDR3 spells CAWSVARGPGGADTQYF. For the CDR3, the DNA is TGTGCCTGGAGTGTGGCCCGAGGCCCTGGTGGCGCAGATACGCAGTATTTT.

The chain combines TRBV4-3 with TRBJ1-4, with 10 bases matching TRBD1. V gave up 1 base and J gave up 3 bases; unmatched junction bases: 2. Germline V lookup: CDR1 LGHNA, CDR2 YSLEER. This CDR3 is 16 amino acids long. The CDR3 DNA reads TGCGCCAGCAGCCAAGTCGGGACAGGGGCTAATGAAAAACTGTTTTTT. This gives the protein CASSQVGTGANEKLFF.

The chain carries TRBV9 and TRBJ1-6, with 7 bases lining up with TRBD1. CDR1 and CDR2 from the germline V gene are SGDLS and YYNGEE. With V trimmed by 3 bases and J by 12 bases, 12 bases remained unmatched. CDR3 length: 15 residues. In nucleotides, the CDR3 is TGTGCCAGCAGCGGGGGGACAGACCCCCTTGGACCCCTCCACTTT. The encoded protein is CASSGGTDPLGPLHF.

This clone appeared once. This chain links TRBV2 with TRBJ2-1, with TRBD1 matching 10 bases. CDR3 length equals 16 residues. V lost 5 bases to trimming and J lost 5 bases; unmatched junction nucleotides: 9. Germline V CDR1 and CDR2: SNHLY, FYNNEI. As DNA, the CDR3 is TGTGCCAGCAGTTCAAGGCGCGGACAGGGGGACAATGAGCAGTTCTTC. It yields the protein CASSSRRGQGDNEQFF.

The J gene is TRBJ1-1, the V gene TRBV30, with 7 bases identical to TRBD1. Trimming at V came to 4 bases and at J to 0 bases, leaving 2 bases not matched to a gene. The CDR3 has 13 amino acids. Germline V gives CDR1 GTSNPN, CDR2 SVGIG (reference sequence). CDR3 sequence: CAWTGGLNTEAFF. CDR3 in DNA: TGTGCCTGGACAGGGGGGTTGAACACTGAAGCTTTCTTT.

The chain joins TRBV18 to TRBJ2-5; D remains unclear. CDR3 length: 15 amino acids. V lost 3 bases to trimming and J lost 5 bases, with 16 bases between them. Germline CDR1 reads KGHSH; CDR2 reads LQKENI. This chain's CDR3 is CASSPAVVAAETQYF. CDR3 coding DNA: TGTGCCAGCTCACCGGCAGTTGTGGCGGCTGAGACCCAGTACTTC.

The chain couples TRBV12-5 to TRBJ2-7; 8 nucleotides line up with TRBD1. The J segment lost 3 bases and the V segment lost 0 bases, leaving 10 bases of the junction unmatched. CDR1 LGHNT and CDR2 FRNRAP come from the germline V gene. CDR3 length: 17 residues. The CDR3 loop is CASGLVPRGQGIYEQYF. CDR3 DNA sequence: TGTGCTAGTGGTTTGGTTCCCCGAGGACAGGGCATCTACGAGCAGTACTTC.

The chain carries TRBV11-2 and TRBJ2-3; possible D gene TRBD2, 6 bases. V was cut by 4 bases and J by 1 base, with 12 bases left in between. Germline V gene data show CDR1 as SGHAT and CDR2 as FQNNGV. This CDR3 region has 15 residues. The CDR3 here is CASSSTSRGTDTQYF. The CDR3 DNA is TGTGCCAGCAGCTCCACTAGCCGGGGCACAGATACGCAGTATTTT.

The V call is TRBV19, the J call TRBJ2-2; 10 bases agree with TRBD1. The germline CDR1 and CDR2 sequences are LNHDA and SQIVND (reference sequence). This CDR3 region has 13 residues. With 10 bases clipped from V and 7 bases from J, the junction kept 6 bases outside the gene matches. CDR3 sequence reads: CATRDRGIGELFF. CDR3 coding DNA: TGTGCCACCCGGGACAGGGGAATCGGGGAGCTGTTTTTT.